Included here is one T cell receptor (beta chain) sequence, with context. The record originates from a study of T cells after yellow fever vaccination. CDR3 size: 14 residues. V lost 5 bases, J lost 10 bases, and 9 bases stayed unmatched. Germline CDR1 is SEHNR and CDR2 is FQNEAQ (reference sequence). Each CDR3 protein is one row after TCRdb ran MiXCR on the 5' RACE reads. The table includes under 200,000 distinct CDR3 sequences, approximately 10% detected once. The source is a young man who received the YFV17D yellow fever vaccine. V gene TRBV7-9 combines with J gene TRBJ2-1, with 9 bases that match TRBD1. Sample: CD8+ T cells sorted from PBMCs, taken 15 days after the yellow fever booster vaccination. CDR3 DNA sequence: TGTGCCAGCAGCACATCCGGGACAGGGAGCGAGCAGTTCTTC. It is translated as CASSTSGTGSEQFF.